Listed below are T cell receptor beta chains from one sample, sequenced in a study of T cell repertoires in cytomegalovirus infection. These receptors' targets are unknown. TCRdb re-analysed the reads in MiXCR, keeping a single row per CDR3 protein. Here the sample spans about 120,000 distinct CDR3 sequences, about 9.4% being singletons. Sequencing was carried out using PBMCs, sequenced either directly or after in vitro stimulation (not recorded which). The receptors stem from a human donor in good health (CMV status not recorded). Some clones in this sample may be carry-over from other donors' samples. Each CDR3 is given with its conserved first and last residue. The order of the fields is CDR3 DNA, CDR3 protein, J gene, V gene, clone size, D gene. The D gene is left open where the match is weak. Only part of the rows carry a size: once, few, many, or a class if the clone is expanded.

TGCAGTGCCGCGGGGACGGGAAACTATGGCTACACCTTC CSAAGTGNYGYTF TRBJ1-2 TRBV20-1 . .
TGTGCCAGTTCCTCGTTTCTAGCGGAACAAGAGACCCAGTACTTC CASSSFLAEQETQYF TRBJ2-5 TRBV19 . TRBD2
TGTGCCAGCAGAACAATCGGGCTTAATGAGCAGTTCTTC CASRTIGLNEQFF TRBJ2-1 TRBV7-9 . .
TGTGCCACCAGCTTGACAGGAACCACAGATACGCAGTATTTT CATSLTGTTDTQYF TRBJ2-3 TRBV19 . .
TGTGCCAGCAGCTTAGGACTCCCGAACGAGCAGTTCTTC CASSLGLPNEQFF TRBJ2-1 TRBV11-2 many .
TGTGCCAGCAGCTTACCGCTGGGACAGAATAATTCACCCCTCCACTTT CASSLPLGQNNSPLHF TRBJ1-6 TRBV7-8 many TRBD1
TGTGCCAGCGAGGGATCTTGGAACACTGAAGCTTTCTTT CASEGSWNTEAFF TRBJ1-1 TRBV7-9 few .
TGCAGTGCTAGAAATGGGCCCTTAAACGAGCAGTACTTC CSARNGPLNEQYF TRBJ2-7 TRBV20-1 few .
TGTGCCAGCAGCTTAGGGGAGGAGCGGGAGCAGTTCTTC CASSLGEEREQFF TRBJ2-1 TRBV7-2 many .
TGTGCCAGCAGTGGAGACAGGGGAAAAGACGAGCAGTACTTC CASSGDRGKDEQYF TRBJ2-7 TRBV6-2/TRBV6-3 few TRBD1
TGTGCCAGCAGTGATATACAGGCTAACGACCCTAATGAAAAACTGTTTTTT CASSDIQANDPNEKLFF TRBJ1-4 TRBV2 . .
TGTGCCAGCAGCTCCTCACGGGACATGCCGATTTTT CASSSSRDMPIF TRBJ1-4 TRBV7-4 . .
TGTGCCAGCAGCTTGATCGGTTGGACTAGCGGGGACCAAGAGACCCAGTACTTC CASSLIGWTSGDQETQYF TRBJ2-5 TRBV7-8 many TRBD2
TGTGCCAGCAGCTTTAGTGGGATTAACACCGGGGAGCTGTTTTTT CASSFSGINTGELFF TRBJ2-2 TRBV7-2 many .
TGTGCCAGCAGTTCCGGGACCTTCATCCCTCATGGCTACACCTTC CASSSGTFIPHGYTF TRBJ1-2 TRBV28 few .
TGTGCCAGTAGATCCATTGGAGAGACCCAGTACTTC CASRSIGETQYF TRBJ2-5 TRBV19 . .
TGTGCCAGCAGTTTAGATCCTTGGGGACAGGGGATAATGTCGGTGACTGGGGCCAACGTCCTGACTTTC CASSLDPWGQGIMSVTGANVLTF TRBJ2-6 TRBV12-3/TRBV12-4 many TRBD1
TGTGCCAGCAGCTTATTGGGGGACCGGCCCTACAATGAGCAGTTCTTC CASSLLGDRPYNEQFF TRBJ2-1 TRBV7-2 many .
TGTGCCAGCAGCCCGCTGGGGGCTGGCGATACGCAGTATTTT CASSPLGAGDTQYF TRBJ2-3 TRBV7-9 many .
TGTGCCAGCAGCCACGGGGGACTAGCGACCACAGATACGCAGTATTTT CASSHGGLATTDTQYF TRBJ2-3 TRBV4-2 many TRBD2
TGTGCCAGCAGCCAAGGAAATATCGGGCAGCCCCAGCATTTT CASSQGNIGQPQHF TRBJ1-5 TRBV14 many .
TGTGCCAGTAGTATCACGGCTAGCGGGCAAGAGACCCAGTACTTC CASSITASGQETQYF TRBJ2-5 TRBV19 few TRBD2
TGTGCCAGCAGTTCCCTAGCGAACTCCTACGAGCAGTACTTC CASSSLANSYEQYF TRBJ2-7 TRBV6-8 few .
TGTGCCAGCAGCTCCGGGGACAGGCCCGCTGAAGCTTTCTTT CASSSGDRPAEAFF TRBJ1-1 TRBV7-9 . TRBD1
TGTGCCAGCAGCCAAGTAATTGGAGTCGGAAACACCATATATTTT CASSQVIGVGNTIYF TRBJ1-3 TRBV14 few .